This T cell receptor (beta chain) was sequenced during a study of regulatory T cells in long-lasting Graves disease. Arm-PCR with iRepertoire HTBI primers amplified the CDR3 regions for these TCR beta libraries. TCRdb analysed the multiplex PCR reads with MiXCR anew, one entry per CDR3 protein. The data contain 350,000 to 550,000 distinct CDR3 sequences, about 15% of them singletons. V gave up 5 bases and J gave up 4 bases; unmatched junction bases: 6. This CDR3 contains 14 residues. Time point denoted: newly diagnosed GD, antithyroid drugs for less than 3 months. Following extraction of RNA from PBMCs, that RNA was used to make the TCR library. The data also belong to a second study, concerning T cells in Graves' hyperthyroidism and ophthalmopathy. That report notes: In the first-round RT-PCR of the TCR CDR3, the HTBI primer set was used.

The chain couples TRBV12-3 or TRBV12-4 to TRBJ1-2; the match to TRBD1 covers 8 bases. This specimen was peripheral blood mononuclear cells (PBMCs), taken at new diagnosis, from a patient treated with antithyroid drugs. The clonotype was recovered from a woman aged 25 to 39 with Graves disease. Written as DNA, the CDR3 is TGTGCCAGCAGTATACAGGGGGAGGGCTATGGCTACACCTTC. This sequence encodes CASSIQGEGYGYTF.